This T cell receptor beta chain originates from a study of T cells in Graves' hyperthyroidism and ophthalmopathy. Broader study findings: Blood also carried most thyroid clonotypes expanded above 0.001.

Lactation, pregnancy, other autoimmune disease or uncontrolled infection excluded patients. The CDR3 regions of TCR beta were amplified from RNA transcripts. During a first-round RT-PCR of the TCR CDR3, the HTBI primer set was used. MiXCR, run by TCRdb on the multiplex PCR reads, gives a single entry per CDR3 protein. The data show around 610,000 distinct CDR3 sequences, with about 15% seen just once and roughly 4.3% held by the top ten. CDR1 MGHRA and CDR2 YSYEKL come from the germline V gene. The CDR3 runs to 13 residues. With 2 bases clipped from V and 8 bases from J, the junction kept 2 bases outside the gene matches. Points on this clonotype: Its specificity is unknown.

The clonotype was recovered from a woman between 40 and 55 years old with Graves' ophthalmopathy. The chain recombines TRBV4-1 with TRBJ1-1, with 10 positions matching TRBD1. Input material: blood. CDR3 loop: CASSQRQGAEAFF. The CDR3 coding sequence is TGCGCCAGCAGCCAAAGACAGGGGGCGGAAGCTTTCTTT.